This record looks at one TCR beta chain sequence and its context. The target of this receptor is not known. Per-nucleotide qualities are absent, and no much larger clonotype sits a single base away. Participants were included only if at least one PBMC sample before ART initiation and at least two post-ART samples were available. Every participant with HIV received treatment in the United States of America. Before DNA extraction, cryopreserved samples of 1-10 million PBMC were thawed and washed. At the time of the earliest PBMC sample, participants with HIV were aged between roughly 20 and 60 years. Per participant, PBMC samples came from 1-4 timepoints prior to ART initiation and 2-8 timepoints following ART initiation, for a median of 7 samples. For every participant, serial HIV viral load, CD4+ T-cell count, ART history and demographic data were obtained. A Qiagen kit on a QIAcube was used to extract genomic DNA from unsorted PBMC, with samples processed in batches of 12.

The immunoSEQ hsTCRB v3.0 assay was used at survey level resolution to sequence the TRB variable region. The targeted TRB sequencing depth was roughly 35,000-50,000 T-cell genomes per sample. TRB libraries were pooled and sequenced on an Illumina MiSeq using a v3 150-cycle kit. The authors processed their data as follows. Repertoire analysis was run in R within a reproducible Nextflow workflow that covered QC, data transformation and analysis. Custom analyses were implemented in LymphoSeq2, an R package for AIRR-Seq data exploration. A handful of samples that produced fewer than 5000 total TRB sequences were removed, so under 200 HIV repertoires were analyzed. Among the 200 or so HIV repertoires that were kept, approximately 61 were collected before ART initiation and more than 120 were collected after ART initiation. Repertoires were downsampled to 5000 TRB nucleotide sequences, with summary statistics averaged over 100 downsampling iterations. TRB sequences were retained for analysis only if CDR3 regions of at least seven amino acids were present. Diversity was assessed using a clonality score derived from Shannon entropy and using the Gini coefficient. In the repertoire networks, any two of the top 5000 CDR3 amino acid sequences were connected whenever the two sequences differed by an edit distance of one. Antigen specificity groups and MHC restriction were predicted for TRB CDR3 amino acid sequences with GLIPH2. To flag known CMV, EBV, HIV or tissue antigen associations, CDR3 amino acid sequences were matched against VDJdb and McPAS-TCR. Pre-ART, post-ART and control groups were compared with Wilcoxon signed-rank tests and Holm-Bonferroni correction. As stored in TCRdb, this immuneACCESS dataset retains in-frame rearrangements with V and J assigned. A fraction of the clones does not appear; measured against another copy, unresolved V genes explain less than half of the discrepancy, and the remainder lacks a known reason. V, J and clone size were drawn from that table, and D and trimming were deduced from the DNA. The sample profile shows around 12,000 clones; over 60% of them were found once. Together, the top ten hold approximately 18% of the sample.

The data stem from a study of long-term antiretroviral therapy in people with HIV (dated 2022 in TCRdb). Regarding the study in general: The earliest samples were collected about a decade before the 2015 WHO recommendation for immediate ART, when ART was typically delayed until CD4 counts fell. This retrospective serial study examined whether starting ART and sustained HIV suppression were associated with changes in the composition and diversity of the TRB repertoire in peripheral blood. Of the 30 to 35 participants with HIV, roughly 10 were female. A total of 150 to 200 cryopreserved PBMC samples were contributed to the cohort by 30 adults with confirmed HIV infection, with samples collected serially over a mean of about 6 years (range 1-12). No cross-contamination during QIAcube processing was shown when test extractions of a monoclonal T-cell line were performed alongside about 30 polyclonal samples.

The germline V gene sets CDR1 to SGDLS and CDR2 to YYNGEE. The CDR3, cysteine through phenylalanine, is 15 amino acids long. The retained sequence is limited to the CDR3, 45 bases, with the frame set at the first base. The junction shows trimming of 0 bases on V and 8 bases on J, and the gene matches do not reach 2 bases of it. Broader findings and caveats from the paper: ART initiation was associated with a significant increase in TRB diversity, but diversity stayed significantly below transplant donor controls even after long-term ART. The samples were dated from about 2004 to 2018, and the ART regimens that were used may be less effective than current ART regimens. Unsorted PBMC were profiled instead of sorted CD4+ and CD8+ T cells because pre-ART samples had limited cell numbers. HIV repertoires had narrower CDR3 length ranges than controls, and the network structure suggested an antigen-experienced repertoire that shifted only slightly toward naive after ART. Inferences about post-ART repertoire changes are limited because no data were available on ART adherence, viral resistance or therapy changes. Limited PBMC availability meant only the TCR beta chain was sequenced, without alpha chain pairing. The repertoire was dominated across all time points by expanded TRB clones identified before ART initiation, although this dominance was seen to fluctuate and to decrease in many PLHIV after ART.

The sample here was unsorted PBMCs, taken 0.5 years before starting antiretroviral therapy. The V and J segments used are TRBV9 and TRBJ2-1; 13 middle bases align to TRBD2. The receptor comes from a woman in her 40s with HIV. CDR3 region: CASSVGTSGSDEQFF. The nucleotides read TGTGCCAGCAGCGTAGGGACTAGCGGGAGTGATGAGCAGTTCTTC.